This passage covers 11 T cell receptor beta chains from one sample sequenced in a study of shared clonotypes between healthy human individuals (dated by TCRdb to the early 2020s). Library generation was performed with the immunoSEQ multiplex PCR assay. The immuneACCESS repertoire file appears here via TCRdb, limited to in-frame rearrangements. These files lack a portion of the clones; in checked studies, under half of the deficit traces to unresolved V genes, and the cause of the others is not known. Across this sample there are about 600,000 clones, with about 96% seen only once. Of the sample, about 0.057% is held by the ten largest clones. Sequenced sample: naive CD4+ T cells sorted from blood. The sample's cell subset or site, from its label and the paper: CD45RA+ positively selected. The receptors derive from a woman aged 25 to 39 in good health.

The DNA for the CDR3 is TGTGCCAGCAGCCAAGGGATCCACACGAGACTGCCGTTCTTC. Its translation: CASSQGIHTRLPFF. The rearrangement uses TRBV6-1 and TRBJ2-1, with D unclear. V lost 6 bases to trimming and J lost 15 bases, with 24 bases between them. This CDR3 is built from 14 residues. Germline CDR1 MNHNS, CDR2 SASEGT.

The rearrangement links TRBV5-8 to TRBJ1-1, with D tentatively TRBD1 (5 bases). Looked up from germline, CDR1 is SGHTS and CDR2 is YDEGEE. Deletions cut 4 bases from V and 7 bases from J, with 17 bases between. This CDR3 is 14 amino acids long. CDR3 region: CASSRVTPGLEAFF. In nucleotides, the CDR3 is TGTGCCAGCAGCCGTGTAACGCCGGGGCTTGAAGCTTTCTTT.

V is TRBV28 and J is TRBJ2-7, with D tentatively TRBD1 (5 bases). In germline, CDR1 is MDHEN, CDR2 SYDVKM. CDR3 length: 18 amino acids. The germline V and J ends were trimmed by 5 bases and 6 bases, with 29 bases remaining between them. The CDR3 loop is CASSMRPGAQGLLLEQYF. CDR3 bases: TGTGCCAGCAGTATGAGACCTGGGGCCCAGGGCCTACTTCTCGAGCAGTACTTC.

About this clone itself: One end of the junction is discordant with germline, which a read error may explain. V and J are TRBV5-5 and TRBJ1-2; D not certain. This CDR3 contains 14 residues. Germline V gene lookup returns CDR1 SGHKS and CDR2 YYEKEE (reference sequence). DNA of the CDR3: TGTGCAAGCAGCCCGGACCTGCCACTAAGCGGCTACACCTTC. Its protein is CASSPDLPLSGYTF.

The chain carries TRBV28 and TRBJ2-7, with 9 nucleotides matching TRBD1. The CDR3 runs to 14 residues. Losses at the gene ends were 9 bases for V and 6 bases for J; bases not matched to a gene: 12. CDR1 MDHEN and CDR2 SYDVKM come from the germline V gene. CDR3 protein: CASTTGQGLGEQYF. The CDR3 DNA reads TGTGCCAGTACTACCGGACAGGGGCTGGGCGAGCAGTACTTC. The full variable domain, its missing parts supplied by reference TRBV28 and TRBJ2-7, is DVKVTQSSRYLVKRTGEKVFLECVQDMDHENMFWYRQDPGLGLRLIYFSYDVKMKEKGDIPEGYSVSREKKERFSLILESASTNQTSMYLCASTTGQGLGEQYFGPGTRLTVT.

The chain uses TRBV5-1 and TRBJ2-7, with D possibly matching TRBD1 (5 bases). V lost 3 bases, J lost 6 bases, and 13 bases lay in between. This CDR3 has 13 residues. Germline assignment: CDR1 SGHRS and CDR2 YFSETQ. CDR3 coding DNA: TGCGCCAGCAGCTACGCCACAGGAGCCGAGCAGTACTTC. It translates to CASSYATGAEQYF.

The chain links TRBV10-1 to TRBJ2-1, with 8 bases lining up with TRBD2. V lost 4 bases, J lost 2 bases, and 4 bases stayed unmatched. The length of the CDR3 is 15 residues. Germline assignment: CDR1 WNHNN and CDR2 SYGVQD (reference sequence). CDR3 protein: CASSAGGDTYNEQFF. CDR3 nucleotides: TGCGCCAGCAGTGCCGGGGGGGACACCTACAATGAGCAGTTCTTC.

The CDR3 spells CASSGGALHEQYF. CDR3 DNA sequence: TGTGCCAGTAGTGGGGGGGCTCTCCACGAGCAGTACTTC. This chain uses TRBV19 with TRBJ2-7, with D maybe TRBD2 (7 bases). V lost 5 bases to trimming and J lost 5 bases, with 13 bases between them. The CDR3 is 13 residues long. Germline lookup yields CDR1 LNHDA and CDR2 SQIVND (reference sequence). Filled out from reference TRBV19 and TRBJ2-7, the complete variable domain reads DGGITQSPKYLFRKEGQNVTLSCEQNLNHDAMYWYRQDPGQGLRLIYYSQIVNDFQKGDIAEGYSVSREKKESFPLTVTSAQKNPTAFYLCASSGGALHEQYFGPGTRLTVT.

The chain couples TRBV5-6 to TRBJ1-3, with a weak D call TRBD1 (5 bases). V was clipped by 4 bases and J by 3 bases, with 17 bases between them. From germline, CDR1 is SGHDT and CDR2 YYEEEE. CDR3 length equals 16 residues. CDR3 sequence (DNA): TGTGCCAGCAGCCACATTTCCGACAGTGTTGGAAACACCATATATTTT. Protein sequence: CASSHISDSVGNTIYF.

The CDR3 here is CASSLPPPLAGVSEQFF. The CDR3 DNA reads as TGCGCCAGCAGCTTGCCCCCCCCACTAGCGGGAGTTAGTGAGCAGTTCTTC. The V and J genes are TRBV5-1 and TRBJ2-1; TRBD2 matches at 11 bases. Germline assignment: CDR1 SGHRS and CDR2 YFSETQ. Trimming took 1 base from V and 9 from J; bases not matched to a gene: 12. The CDR3 is 17 residues long. Supplemented by reference TRBV5-1 and TRBJ2-1, the full variable domain reads KAGVTQTPRYLIKTRGQQVTLSCSPISGHRSVSWYQQTPGQGLQFLFEYFSETQRNKGNFPGRFSGRQFSNSRSEMNVSTLELGDSALYLCASSLPPPLAGVSEQFFGPGTRLTVL.

This clone was observed a single time. V usage is TRBV28 and J usage is TRBJ2-3; possible D gene TRBD2, 6 bases. V lost 6 bases and J 4 bases, leaving 17 bases between the germline ends. Germline values: CDR1 MDHEN, CDR2 SYDVKM. The CDR3 is 15 amino acids. CDR3 coding DNA: TGTGCCAGCAGCCCCCCGGGAGACCAGTCAGATACGCAGTATTTT. Protein: CASSPPGDQSDTQYF.